Shown below are 13 T cell receptor beta chains from a single sample sequenced in a study of T-cell memory formation after mild COVID-19. TCRdb reprocessed the 5' RACE reads with MiXCR, giving one entry per CDR3 protein. This sample has 65,000 to 95,000 distinct CDR3 sequences, with 10% to 15% found just once. Material for sequencing was PBMCs or a T cell subset sorted from them (not recorded which). The receptor source for this set is a man aged 18 to 30 who had mild COVID-19 (a few samples of this study predate the infection). Cell type and time point are not known.

There are a few counts of this clonotype. V gene TRBV7-3 combines with J gene TRBJ2-1, with 8 bases identical to TRBD1. CDR1 and CDR2 from the germline V gene are SGHTA and FQGTGA. This CDR3 is 13 amino acids long. Trimming took 5 bases from V and 8 from J; bases not matched to a gene: 5. CDR3 loop: CASSLTGADEQFF. The CDR3 bases are TGTGCCAGCAGCCTGACAGGGGCCGATGAGCAGTTCTTC.

The rearrangement joins TRBV7-6 to TRBJ1-1; D call uncertain. This CDR3 region has 14 residues. V shed 5 bases and J shed 2 bases, with 12 bases lying between them. Germline CDR1 and CDR2: SGHVS and FNYEAQ. This chain's CDR3 is CASSASGSNTEAFF. Here the CDR3 DNA reads TGTGCCAGCAGCGCTTCGGGGTCTAACACTGAAGCTTTCTTT.

For the CDR3, the DNA is TGTGCCAGCAGCACGCGGACTAGGGAACAAAAGACCAATGAGCAGTTCTTC. Translation: CASSTRTREQKTNEQFF. J is TRBJ2-1 and V is TRBV7-8, with 7 bases fitting TRBD2. From germline, CDR1 is SGHVS and CDR2 FQNEAQ. Trimming removed 5 bases from V and 6 bases from J; junction bases left unmatched: 16. The CDR3 sequence is 17 residues long.

This chain connects TRBV7-9 to TRBJ1-2; D ambiguous. This CDR3 comprises 13 residues. The V gene lost 3 bases and the J gene lost 4 bases, with 9 bases spanning the gap. Germline V gene data show CDR1 as SEHNR and CDR2 as FQNEAQ (reference sequence). The CDR3 loop reads CASSFGRFYGYTF. DNA for the CDR3: TGTGCCAGCAGCTTCGGCCGATTCTATGGCTACACCTTC.

This clonotype was detected a few times. The chain couples TRBV7-9 to TRBJ2-7, with D uncertain. V lost 6 bases and J lost 13, with 16 bases in between. Germline loops: CDR1 SEHNR, CDR2 FQNEAQ (reference sequence). CDR3 length: 11 residues. The CDR3 region has the DNA TGTGCCAGCAGTTTACTACCGGACCATTACTTC. This codes for CASSLLPDHYF. Full variable domain (missing parts from reference TRBV7-9 and TRBJ2-7): DTGVSQNPRHKITKRGQNVTFRCDPISEHNRLYWYRQTLGQGPEFLTYFQNEAQLEKSRLLSDRFSAERPKGSFSTLEIQRTEQGDSAMYLCASSLLPDHYFGPGTRLTVT.

This chain connects TRBV12-3 or TRBV12-4 to TRBJ1-2; perhaps TRBD1 as D (5 bases). This CDR3 has 15 residues. V lost 7 bases to trimming and J lost 5 bases, with 20 bases between them. The CDR3 protein is CASTRRGRRIYGYTF. In DNA form, the CDR3 reads TGTGCCAGCACACGGCGGGGACGCAGGATTTATGGCTACACCTTC.

The chain is built from TRBV9 and TRBJ1-1; D remains unclear. CDR3 length equals 15 residues. Trimming left V 1 base short and J 5 bases short, with 15 bases between. Germline V CDR1 and CDR2: SGDLS, YYNGEE. In DNA, the CDR3 is TGTGCCAGCAGCGTACGTCCTAACAGAGGTACTGAAGCTTTCTTT. Encoded protein: CASSVRPNRGTEAFF.

V usage is TRBV13 and J usage is TRBJ1-2, with D possibly being TRBD1 (5 bases). CDR1 is PRHDT, CDR2 FYEKMQ, per germline (reference sequence). V lost 0 bases and J 2 bases, leaving 13 bases between the germline ends. This CDR3 spans 16 amino acids. CDR3 residues: CASSLGTGGTNYGYTF. Here the CDR3 DNA reads TGTGCCAGCAGCTTAGGTACGGGGGGAACCAACTATGGCTACACCTTC. Full variable domain (rest looked up from reference TRBV13 and TRBJ1-2): AAGVIQSPRHLIKEKRETATLKCYPIPRHDTVYWYQQGPGQDPQFLISFYEKMQSDKGSIPDRFSAQQFSDYHSELNMSSLELGDSALYFCASSLGTGGTNYGYTFGSGTRLTVV.

The CDR3 reads CASSLRGAGTDTQYF. The DNA for the CDR3 is TGTGCCAGCAGCTTACGGGGGGCGGGCACAGATACGCAGTATTTT. The genes are TRBV7-2 and TRBJ2-3; D is possibly TRBD2 (7 bases). Germline CDR1 and CDR2: SGHTA and FQGNSA. The CDR3 runs 15 residues. V dropped 2 bases and J dropped 1 base, with 10 bases sitting between them. Combining the CDR3 with reference TRBV7-2 and TRBJ2-3 gives the whole variable domain GAGVSQSPSNKVTEKGKDVELRCDPISGHTALYWYRQSLGQGLEFLIYFQGNSAPDKSGLPSDRFSAERTGGSVSTLTIQRTQQEDSAVYLCASSLRGAGTDTQYFGPGTRLTVL.

This clonotype was seen more than once but under ten times. The chain couples TRBV6-1 to TRBJ2-7; 9 nucleotides match TRBD1. With 4 bases clipped from V and 8 bases from J, the junction kept 9 bases outside the gene matches. Germline CDR1 reads MNHNS; CDR2 reads SASEGT. CDR3 length: 14 amino acids. DNA of the CDR3: TGTGCCAGCAGTGGTGGGACAGGGACTCGGAAGCAGTACGTC. Protein sequence: CASSGGTGTRKQYV.

In DNA, the CDR3 is TGTGCCGGCACCTTAGGACACAGCTACGAGCAGTACTTC. This encodes CAGTLGHSYEQYF. V and J are TRBV7-9 and TRBJ2-7; maybe TRBD1 (5 bases). Germline V gives CDR1 SEHNR, CDR2 FQNEAQ (reference sequence). CDR3 length: 13 residues. V was shortened by 11 bases and J by 3 bases, with 17 bases between the two germline ends.

This clonotype showed up just a few times. The gene calls are TRBV7-3 and TRBJ2-3; D may be TRBD2 (5 bases). Germline V gene sequence: CDR1 SGHTA, CDR2 FQGTGA. Trimming took 2 bases from V and 7 from J, leaving 16 bases between them. CDR3 size: 15 residues. The CDR3 bases are TGTGCCAGCAGCTTAGCCCGGACTTATGTTAATACGCAGTATTTT. It is translated as CASSLARTYVNTQYF.

In its sample, this clonotype was seen many times. The chain couples TRBV6-6 to TRBJ1-2; D ambiguous. The CDR3 loop spans 13 amino acids. The V gene lost 5 bases and the J gene lost 2 bases, with 9 bases spanning the gap. Germline CDR1 reads MNHNY; CDR2 reads SVGAGI (reference sequence). The CDR3 loop reads CASSLDTNYGYTF. In DNA form, the CDR3 reads TGTGCCAGCAGTCTCGACACCAACTATGGCTACACCTTC.